Following are 25 T cell receptor beta chains from one sample sequenced in a study of vaccination effects on CD4 cells after COVID-19. The repertoire was sequenced with immunoSEQ multiplex PCR; TCRdb's copy has only in-frame clones and lacks some. The sample includes 72,000 or so clones, 74% of them seen just once. Following culture for approximately 11 days, CD4+ T cells were isolated. Two-dose BNT162b2 or mRNA-1273 vaccination was given to participants. Antigens of these TCRs are unknown. The sample in question was CD4+ T cells from PBMCs cultured without peptide, obtained after COVID-19 vaccination. These receptors all come from a human donor who received a COVID-19 vaccine.

V usage is TRBV19 and J usage is TRBJ1-2, with D hard to call. The CDR3 totals 15 residues. CDR1 is LNHDA and CDR2 is SQIVND in the germline V gene (reference sequence). The germline V and J ends were trimmed by 3 bases and 5 bases, with 16 bases remaining between them. In DNA, the CDR3 is TGTGCCAGTAGTATCTCGGAGGAAATTGGGTATGGCTACACCTTC. Its protein product is CASSISEEIGYGYTF.

This clone has a handful of counts. This chain joins TRBV9 and TRBJ1-2; D is undetermined. Per the germline V gene, CDR1 is SGDLS and CDR2 is YYNGEE. With 4 bases removed from V and 5 bases from J, the gap between germline ends came to 15 bases. The CDR3 has 14 residues. In DNA, the CDR3 is TGTGCCAGCAGCCCGCGGAGGTCGGATTATGGCTACACCTTC. Its protein is CASSPRRSDYGYTF.

In its sample, this clone was seen a few times. The J gene is TRBJ1-1, the V gene TRBV7-3; D ambiguous. CDR1 is SGHTA and CDR2 is FQGTGA in the germline V gene. V lost 5 bases and J 3 bases, leaving 13 bases between the germline ends. This CDR3 region has 14 residues. CDR3 sequence (DNA): TGTGCCAGCAGCCTCCAGAGCCAGGACACTGAAGCTTTCTTT. Protein sequence: CASSLQSQDTEAFF. Full variable domain (missing parts from reference TRBV7-3 and TRBJ1-1): GAGVSQTPSNKVTEKGKYVELRCDPISGHTALYWYRQSLGQGPEFLIYFQGTGAADDSGLPNDRFFAVRPEGSVSTLKIQRTERGDSAVYLCASSLQSQDTEAFFGQGTRLTVV.

V gene TRBV11-3 combines with J gene TRBJ1-1, with D hard to call. The V end was cut by 2 bases, the J end by 4 bases, with 8 bases between. Germline CDR1 and CDR2: SGHNT and YENEEA. The CDR3 is made up of 13 amino acids. CDR3 protein: CASSLSRVTEAFF. The CDR3 region has the DNA TGTGCCAGCAGCTTATCGAGGGTCACTGAAGCTTTCTTT.

This chain joins TRBV2 and TRBJ2-5; a weak D match, TRBD1 (5 bases). V gave up 7 bases and J gave up 2 bases, with 14 bases separating them. Germline V CDR1 and CDR2: SNHLY, FYNNEI. The CDR3 is 14 residues long. The CDR3 region has the DNA TGTGCCAGCAACAGACAGATACAACAAGAGACCCAGTACTTC. Translating it yields CASNRQIQQETQYF.

The rearrangement links TRBV6-5 to TRBJ2-2; 7 bases are a match to TRBD1. After removal of 4 bases from V and 1 base from J, the junction contained 3 bases not matched to a gene. Germline V gene lookup returns CDR1 MNHEY and CDR2 SVGAGI. CDR3 length equals 15 residues. CDR3 coding DNA: TGTGCCAGCAGTTTCGACAGGGTGAACACCGGGGAGCTGTTTTTT. Its translation: CASSFDRVNTGELFF.

The chain recombines TRBV25-1 with TRBJ2-7; D ambiguous. There are 14 residues in the CDR3. Germline CDR1 MGHDK, CDR2 SYGVNS. Trimming cost V 1 base and J 0 bases, with 7 bases left between them. Here the CDR3 reads CASSEFTVSYEQYV. The CDR3 DNA follows: TGTGCCAGCAGTGAATTTACAGTCTCCTACGAGCAGTACGTC.

This sequence joins TRBV19 and TRBJ1-5; a possible D gene is TRBD1 (5 bases). There are 13 residues in the CDR3. Between the trimmed V and J ends, which lost 7 bases and 4 bases, there was a span of 11 bases. The germline gives CDR1 LNHDA, CDR2 SQIVND (reference sequence). The CDR3, as DNA: TGTGCCAGTAACCCGGGGACTAATCAGCCCCAGCATTTT. Protein product: CASNPGTNQPQHF.

The chain is built from TRBV18 and TRBJ1-5; 8 bases align to TRBD1. With V trimmed by 2 bases and J by 0 bases, 6 bases remained unmatched. CDR1 is KGHSH, CDR2 LQKENI, per germline. The CDR3 covers 17 residues. CDR3 DNA sequence: TGTGCCAGCTCACCATACGGGACAGGTAATAGCAATCAGCCCCAGCATTTT. Protein sequence: CASSPYGTGNSNQPQHF.

The genes are TRBV6-5 and TRBJ1-2; 7 bases align to TRBD1. V shed 6 bases, J shed 7 bases, and the junction held 8 bases outside the gene matches. The CDR3 is 13 amino acids. Germline V gene lookup returns CDR1 MNHEY and CDR2 SVGAGI. CDR3 protein: CASRNTGEGGYTF. The CDR3 coding sequence is TGTGCCAGCAGAAATACAGGGGAGGGTGGCTACACCTTC.

This chain links TRBV6-6 with TRBJ1-2, with D perhaps matching TRBD1 (6 bases). CDR1 is MNHNY, CDR2 SVGAGI, per germline (reference sequence). The length of the CDR3 is 12 residues. V lost 10 bases, J lost 2 bases, and 11 bases lay in between. As DNA, the CDR3 is TGTGCCACTACGACAGGAAACTATGGCTACACCTTC. Translation: CATTTGNYGYTF.

The chain couples TRBV5-1 to TRBJ1-2, with D unclear. Trimming pared 4 bases from V and 2 bases from J, leaving 6 bases between. This CDR3 comprises 12 residues. CDR1 and CDR2 (germline): SGHRS, YFSETQ. Written as DNA, the CDR3 is TGCGCCAGCAGCATCCAGAACTATGGCTACACCTTC. This gives the protein CASSIQNYGYTF.

V is TRBV11-2 and J is TRBJ2-7, with D unclear. V lost 1 base and J 6 bases, leaving 4 bases between the germline ends. The CDR3 runs 11 residues. CDR1 and CDR2 (germline): SGHAT, FQNNGV. For the CDR3, the DNA is TGTGCCAGCAGCTTAGTGAGCGAGCAGTACGTC. It is translated as CASSLVSEQYV.

V is TRBV5-1 and J is TRBJ1-4; a weak D match, TRBD1 (6 bases). V was pared by 0 bases and J by 7 bases, with 10 bases between. The CDR3 loop spans 14 amino acids. CDR1 is SGHRS and CDR2 is YFSETQ in the germline V gene. The CDR3 sequence: CASSLGDTVEKLFF. In DNA form, the CDR3 reads TGCGCCAGCAGCTTGGGGGACACGGTTGAAAAACTGTTTTTT.

In its sample, this clone was seen once. The chain is built from TRBV3-1 (or the pseudogene TRBV3-2) and TRBJ2-3; perhaps TRBD2 as D (7 bases). V shed 1 base and J shed 4 bases, with 9 bases lying between them. This CDR3 region has 14 residues. Germline values: CDR1 LGHDT, CDR2 YNNKEL (reference sequence). CDR3 residues: CASSQGGGADTQYF. In DNA, the CDR3 is TGTGCCAGCAGCCAAGGGGGGGGCGCAGATACGCAGTATTTT.

This sequence joins TRBV24-1 and TRBJ2-2; 7 bases are a match to TRBD1. Trimming took 4 bases from V and 4 from J; bases not matched to a gene: 2. CDR3 length equals 14 residues. Germline V gene lookup returns CDR1 KGHDR and CDR2 SFDVKD. The CDR3 spells CATSDAGGTGELFF. CDR3 DNA sequence: TGTGCCACCAGTGACGCAGGGGGCACCGGGGAGCTGTTTTTT.

The rearrangement links TRBV19 to TRBJ1-2; 7 bases line up with TRBD1. V lost 5 bases to trimming and J lost 0 bases; unmatched junction nucleotides: 3. Per the germline V gene, CDR1 is LNHDA and CDR2 is SQIVND (reference sequence). The CDR3 is made up of 14 amino acids. CDR3 sequence reads: CASSLGGSNYGYTF. DNA of the CDR3: TGTGCCAGTAGTCTAGGGGGCTCTAACTATGGCTACACCTTC.

The chain has TRBV20-1 and TRBJ2-2; possibly TRBD1 for D (6 bases). This CDR3 region has 15 residues. Per the germline V gene, CDR1 is DFQATT and CDR2 is SNEGSKA (reference sequence). V lost 4 bases and J lost 5, with 17 bases in between. Here the CDR3 reads CSAIEGQKRTGELFF. In DNA, the CDR3 is TGCAGTGCTATTGAGGGACAAAAGAGGACCGGGGAGCTGTTTTTT.

The chain combines TRBV28 with TRBJ1-6; the D is unclear. This CDR3 contains 12 residues. Germline V gene data show CDR1 as MDHEN and CDR2 as SYDVKM. Trimming shortened V by 6 bases and J by 9 bases, and 9 bases separated the two germline ends. The CDR3 coding sequence is TGTGCCAGCAGAACGGTTGCTTCACCCCTCCACTTT. The encoded protein is CASRTVASPLHF.

CDR3 in amino acids: CASSPRHGLDGYTF. CDR3 bases: TGCGCCAGCAGCCCGCGGCATGGTTTGGATGGCTACACCTTC. This chain connects TRBV4-3 to TRBJ1-2, with D unclear. Germline V gene sequence: CDR1 LGHNA, CDR2 YSLEER. Trimming left V 4 bases short and J 6 bases short, with 15 bases between. This CDR3 comprises 14 residues.

V gene TRBV7-2 combines with J gene TRBJ1-5; a possible D gene is TRBD1 (5 bases). Germline V lookup: CDR1 SGHTA, CDR2 FQGNSA. The CDR3 is made up of 13 amino acids. The V gene lost 2 bases and the J gene lost 7 bases, with 9 bases spanning the gap. The CDR3 region has the DNA TGTGCCAGCAGCTTATCAGGGATACAGCCCCAGCATTTT. Its translation: CASSLSGIQPQHF.

The rearrangement uses TRBV30 and TRBJ1-4, with 7 bases lining up with TRBD1. J lost 5 bases, V lost 2 bases, and 8 bases had no gene match. Germline V gene sequence: CDR1 GTSNPN, CDR2 SVGIG (reference sequence). The CDR3 covers 15 residues. This CDR3 reads CAWSRYSTGNEKLFF. The DNA for the CDR3 is TGTGCCTGGAGTAGATACTCGACAGGGAATGAAAAACTGTTTTTT. Looking up the rest from reference TRBV30 and TRBJ1-4 gives the full variable domain: SQTIHQWPATLVQPVGSPLSLECTVEGTSNPNLYWYRQAAGRGLQLLFYSVGIGQISSEVPQNLSASRPQDRQFILSSKKLLLSDSGFYLCAWSRYSTGNEKLFFGSGTQLSVL.

CDR3 DNA: TGTGCCAGCAGTTACTTACTCGACCTCCGGGGCCCCTACAATGAGCAGTTCTTC. The encoded protein is CASSYLLDLRGPYNEQFF. V usage is TRBV27 and J usage is TRBJ2-1; D may match TRBD1 or TRBD2 (5 bases each). Germline CDR1 MNHEY, CDR2 SMNVEV (reference sequence). This CDR3 contains 18 residues. Trimming removed 4 bases from V and 2 bases from J, with 21 bases in between.

The chain couples TRBV24-1 to TRBJ1-2; the D gene is possibly TRBD1 (6 bases). The CDR3 has 15 amino acids. With 1 base removed from V and 7 bases from J, the gap between germline ends came to 15 bases. Germline loops: CDR1 KGHDR, CDR2 SFDVKD. The CDR3 loop is CATSDFVTGPGGYTF. The CDR3 nucleotides read TGTGCCACCAGTGATTTCGTCACAGGGCCGGGTGGCTACACCTTC.

The chain combines TRBV5-6 with TRBJ2-1; D is possibly TRBD1 or TRBD2 (6 bases each). This CDR3 has 15 residues. Trimming pared 6 bases from V and 7 bases from J, leaving 20 bases between. Germline V CDR1 and CDR2: SGHDT, YYEEEE. The CDR3 spells CASTPLPTGGNEQFF. The CDR3 DNA reads TGTGCCAGCACCCCCCTCCCGACAGGAGGGAATGAGCAGTTCTTC.